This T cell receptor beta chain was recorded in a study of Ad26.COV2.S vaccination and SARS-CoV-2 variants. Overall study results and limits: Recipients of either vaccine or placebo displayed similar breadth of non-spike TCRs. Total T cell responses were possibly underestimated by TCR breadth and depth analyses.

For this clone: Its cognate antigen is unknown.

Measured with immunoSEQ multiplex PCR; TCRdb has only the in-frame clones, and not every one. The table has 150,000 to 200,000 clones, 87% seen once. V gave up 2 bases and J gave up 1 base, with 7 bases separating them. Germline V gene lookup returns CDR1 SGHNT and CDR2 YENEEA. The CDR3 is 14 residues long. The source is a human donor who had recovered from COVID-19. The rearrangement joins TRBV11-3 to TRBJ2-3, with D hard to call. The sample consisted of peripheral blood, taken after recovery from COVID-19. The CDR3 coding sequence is TGTGCCAGCAGCTTAATTGGTGGCACAGATACGCAGTATTTT. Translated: CASSLIGGTDTQYF.